A single sample is the source of the 25 T cell receptor beta chains below, sequenced in a study of T cells in Graves' hyperthyroidism and ophthalmopathy. TCR beta CDR3 regions were amplified from RNA transcripts. TCR CDR3 regions were first amplified by RT-PCR with HTBI primers. A single record per CDR3 protein comes from TCRdb applying MiXCR to the multiplex PCR reads. The sample consists of approximately 520,000 distinct CDR3 sequences, less than 25% of them appearing once. Sequencing was carried out using blood. The origin of the receptors is a man younger than 30 with Graves' hyperthyroidism.

Comment on this clonotype: Just one base apart from a much larger clone, this may be a read error. The gene calls are TRBV7-8 and TRBJ2-7; 7 bases map to TRBD1. In germline, CDR1 is SGHVS, CDR2 FQNEAQ. The CDR3 runs to 14 residues. CDR3: CAISADRARYEQYF. CDR3 nucleotide sequence: TGTGCCATCAGCGCTGACAGGGCTCGATACGAGCAGTACTTC. The whole variable domain, remainder taken from reference TRBV7-8 and TRBJ2-7, is GAGVSQSPRYKVAKRGQDVALRCDPISGHVSLFWYQQALGQGPEFLTYFQNEAQLDKSGLPSDRFFAERPEGSVSTLKIQRTQQEDSAVYLCAISADRARYEQYFGPGTRLTVT.

This clonotype appeared a few times. The chain employs TRBV6-1 and TRBJ2-7, with D perhaps TRBD1 (6 bases). Trimming removed 6 bases from V and 6 bases from J, with 15 bases in between. From germline, CDR1 is MNHNS and CDR2 SASEGT. This CDR3 contains 13 residues. In nucleotides, the CDR3 is TGTGCCAGCAGAATATCAGGGGTGGGCGAGCAGTACTTC. It is translated as CASRISGVGEQYF.

This clonotype was seen ten or more times. The chain links TRBV12-3 or TRBV12-4 to TRBJ1-2; D unresolved. The CDR3 contains 11 residues. Trimming removed 6 bases at V and 8 bases at J, with 10 bases between. CDR3 nucleotide sequence: TGTGCCAGCAGCTTGGGCGGGGGCTACACCTTC. It is translated as CASSLGGGYTF.

This clonotype has a count of ten or more. The chain has TRBV6-5 and TRBJ2-2, with 7 bases that match TRBD1. The J segment lost 6 bases and the V segment lost 5 bases, leaving 0 bases of the junction unmatched. CDR3 length equals 12 residues. Per the germline V gene, CDR1 is MNHEY and CDR2 is SVGAGI. For the CDR3, the DNA is TGTGCCAGCAGTACAGGGGCCGGGGAGCTGTTTTTT. Its protein is CASSTGAGELFF.

This clonotype appeared a few times. The missing conserved phenylalanine or tryptophan at the end of this CDR3 makes a read error likely. The chain couples TRBV27 to TRBJ1-5; no clear D gene. CDR1 MNHEY and CDR2 SMNVEV come from the germline V gene (reference sequence). CDR3 length: 14 residues. In DNA form, the CDR3 reads TGTGCCAGCAGTGTATCGGGAGGAAATCAGCCCCAGCATGTT. Its protein product is CASSVSGGNQPQHV.

The V gene is TRBV5-1, the J gene TRBJ1-3; D not certain. The CDR3 length is 18 residues. CDR1 is SGHRS, CDR2 YFSETQ, per germline. The V and J ends lost 4 bases and 4 bases respectively, with 24 bases between them. The CDR3 here is CASSPYGGAVLSGNTIYF. The CDR3 bases are TGCGCCAGCAGCCCATATGGTGGAGCCGTTCTGAGCGGAAACACCATATATTTT.

This sequence joins TRBV9 and TRBJ1-1; TRBD1 agrees at 7 bases. The CDR3 spans 16 residues. From germline, CDR1 is SGDLS and CDR2 YYNGEE. Germline trimming cut 0 bases from V and 0 bases from J; bases unmatched to any gene: 5. As DNA, the CDR3 is TGTGCCAGCAGCGTAGGCGAGGACAGGTTGAACACTGAAGCTTTCTTT. It specifies CASSVGEDRLNTEAFF.

This clonotype was picked up many times. The chain combines TRBV12-3 or TRBV12-4 with TRBJ2-2; D ambiguous. V was trimmed by 5 bases and J by 4 bases, leaving 8 bases between them. The CDR3 sequence is 13 residues long. The CDR3 nucleotides are TGTGCCAGCAGTGACTGGTCCACCGGGGAGCTGTTTTTT. It translates to CASSDWSTGELFF.

The table lists this clonotype with many counts. This chain joins TRBV12-3 or TRBV12-4 and TRBJ2-7; 8 bases are a match to TRBD1. V lost 3 bases to trimming and J lost 7 bases; unmatched junction nucleotides: 8. This CDR3 is built from 14 residues. CDR3 DNA: TGTGCCAGCAGTTTCCGGCAGGGGGCGGATGAGCAGTACTTC. Amino acid sequence: CASSFRQGADEQYF.

The rearrangement links TRBV3-1 to TRBJ1-2; TRBD1 matches at 10 bases. V gave up 4 bases and J gave up 8 bases; unmatched junction bases: 13. Germline CDR1 is LGHDT and CDR2 is YNNKEL (reference sequence). The CDR3 consists of 16 residues. CDR3 nucleotide sequence: TGTGCCAGCAGCCCGATCGAGTGGGACAGGGGAGGCGGCTACACCTTC. This translates into CASSPIEWDRGGGYTF.

CDR3 coding DNA: TGTGCCAGCAGTTTATCAGCGGGGGGGCGACAAGAGACCCAGTACTTC. Amino acid sequence: CASSLSAGGRQETQYF. The V call is TRBV12-3 or TRBV12-4, the J call TRBJ2-5; 10 bases match TRBD2. Trimming cost V 2 bases and J 2 bases; bases outside gene matches: 5. The CDR3 is made up of 16 amino acids.

This clonotype was detected many times. The rearrangement links TRBV12-3 or TRBV12-4 to TRBJ1-2; TRBD1 aligns across 11 bases. Trimming took 5 bases from V and 7 from J; bases not matched to a gene: 6. The CDR3 contains 14 residues. Here the CDR3 reads CASSGDRGKRGYTF. As DNA, the CDR3 is TGTGCCAGCAGTGGGGACAGGGGGAAACGTGGCTACACCTTC.

V usage is TRBV7-8 and J usage is TRBJ2-2; no reliable D call. Germline CDR1 reads SGHVS; CDR2 reads FQNEAQ. This CDR3 has 14 residues. The V end was cut by 0 bases, the J end by 7 bases, with 9 bases between. The CDR3 DNA sequence: TGTGCCAGCAGCTTAGCGCATGGAGTCGGGGAGCTGTTTTTT. Translation gives CASSLAHGVGELFF.

The sample holds many counts of this clonotype. J is TRBJ1-1 and V is TRBV13; D possibly corresponds to TRBD1 (5 bases). In germline, CDR1 is PRHDT, CDR2 FYEKMQ (reference sequence). The germline V and J ends were trimmed by 0 bases and 6 bases, with 11 bases remaining between them. This CDR3 has 14 residues. CDR3 in amino acids: CASSLGGEGSEAFF. CDR3 in DNA: TGTGCCAGCAGCTTAGGAGGGGAGGGTTCTGAAGCTTTCTTT.

This clonotype was counted once. The chain links TRBV12-3 or TRBV12-4 to TRBJ2-5; 13 bases match TRBD2. The CDR3 totals 16 residues. Germline trimming cut 6 bases from V and 5 bases from J; bases unmatched to any gene: 9. The CDR3 protein is CASRKLAGGPKETQYF. The CDR3 region has the DNA TGTGCCAGCAGGAAACTAGCGGGGGGGCCGAAGGAGACCCAGTACTTC.

The gene calls are TRBV5-1 and TRBJ2-2, with D possibly TRBD2 on 5 matching bases. The CDR3 is 17 amino acids. Per germline, CDR1 SGHRS and CDR2 YFSETQ. Trimming left V 0 bases short and J 0 bases short, with 12 bases between. CDR3 nucleotides: TGCGCCAGCAGCTTGGCCATTGGGAGAACGAACACCGGGGAGCTGTTTTTT. Its translation: CASSLAIGRTNTGELFF.

This clonotype was counted many times. This may be a read error: a much more frequent sequence differs by one nucleotide. J is TRBJ2-7 and V is TRBV12-3 or TRBV12-4; tentatively, D is TRBD1 (5 bases). V was cut by 6 bases and J by 0 bases, with 12 bases left in between. CDR3 length: 14 amino acids. Written as DNA, the CDR3 is TGTGCCAGCAGGTTGATTCAGGGCTCCTACGAGCAGTACTTC. Protein product: CASRLIQGSYEQYF.

For this clonotype: A read error may explain this, as a much larger clone is one base away. The chain carries TRBV28 and TRBJ1-1; D is possibly TRBD1 (5 bases). The CDR3 loop spans 16 amino acids. Germline V gives CDR1 MDHEN, CDR2 SYDVKM. The CDR3 nucleotides read TGTGCCAGCAGTTTAGTACCGGGGCCTGGGAACACTAAAGCTTTCTTT. This translates into CASSLVPGPGNTKAFF.

This clonotype has a handful of counts. The rearrangement joins TRBV14 to TRBJ2-7, with no clear D. Germline V lookup: CDR1 SGHDN, CDR2 FVKESK. Trimming left V 1 base short and J 2 bases short, with 9 bases between. CDR3 size: 14 residues. The CDR3 loop is CASSQALVPYEQYF. DNA of the CDR3: TGTGCCAGCAGCCAAGCCCTAGTCCCCTACGAGCAGTACTTC.

The rearrangement links TRBV15 to TRBJ1-1; tentative D call: TRBD1 (6 bases). Germline V gives CDR1 LNHNV, CDR2 YYDKDF (reference sequence). Deletions cut 3 bases from V and 9 bases from J, with 14 bases between. The CDR3 extends over 13 amino acids. CDR3 amino acids: CATSREGGAKAFF. In nucleotides, the CDR3 is TGTGCCACCAGCAGGGAGGGGGGGGCAAAAGCTTTCTTT.

This chain connects TRBV7-2 to TRBJ2-5; TRBD2 agrees at 14 bases. Germline V gene sequence: CDR1 SGHTA, CDR2 FQGNSA. The CDR3 covers 16 residues. The V gene end was trimmed by 2 bases and the J gene end by 5 bases; junction bases not matched to a gene: 4. CDR3 protein: CASSLMGLAGDETQYF. The CDR3 DNA follows: TGTGCCAGCAGCTTAATGGGACTAGCGGGAGATGAGACCCAGTACTTC. The full variable domain, with the rest looked up from reference TRBV7-2 and TRBJ2-5, is GAGVSQSPSNKVTEKGKDVELRCDPISGHTALYWYRQSLGQGLEFLIYFQGNSAPDKSGLPSDRFSAERTGGSVSTLTIQRTQQEDSAVYLCASSLMGLAGDETQYFGPGTRLLVL.

This clonotype was seen at least ten times. This rearrangement joins TRBV14 to TRBJ2-7, with TRBD1 as a possible D gene (5 bases). CDR1 and CDR2 from the germline V gene are SGHDN and FVKESK. The CDR3 length is 15 residues. V was trimmed by 0 bases and J by 4 bases, leaving 13 bases between them. The CDR3 nucleotides read TGTGCCAGCAGCCAAGATCCAGGGATGAAGTACGAGCAGTACTTC. Its translation: CASSQDPGMKYEQYF.

A note on this clonotype: Given a much more abundant clone one base away, this may be a read error. The chain uses TRBV7-2 and TRBJ1-1, with no clear D. CDR1 SGHTA and CDR2 FQGNSA come from the germline V gene. The CDR3 extends over 13 amino acids. This CDR3 is CASSLYTNTEACF. The DNA of the CDR3 is TGTGCCAGCAGCCTATACACGAACACTGAAGCTTGCTTT.

There are a few counts of this clonotype. The V gene is TRBV12-3 or TRBV12-4, the J gene TRBJ2-7; D tentatively fits TRBD1 or TRBD2 (5 bases each). The V end lost 3 bases, the J end lost 2 bases, and 11 bases lay between the germline ends. There are 14 residues in the CDR3. The CDR3 DNA follows: TGTGCCAGCAGTTTTGGGGGAGACACCTACGAGCAGTACTTC. This codes for CASSFGGDTYEQYF.

V and J are TRBV2 and TRBJ2-7, with 7 nucleotides matching TRBD1. This CDR3 comprises 12 residues. The junction had 7 bases not matched to a gene; V was cut back by 9 bases and J by 5 bases. From germline, CDR1 is SNHLY and CDR2 FYNNEI. CDR3 nucleotide sequence: TGTGCCAGTCAGGGGGACCCGAACGAGCAGTACTTC. Protein: CASQGDPNEQYF.